This T cell receptor beta chain appears in the sequencing data of a study of early T cells in non-severe SARS-CoV-2 infection. Turning to the study itself: The authors sequenced bulk RNA from unsorted whole blood, leaving chains unpaired.

This CDR3 is 15 amino acids long. V trimming: 0 bases; J trimming: 4 bases; junction bases outside the gene matches: 4. Germline-derived CDR1 and CDR2 are SGHNT and YENEEA. This clonotype has at least ten counts. TCRdb reprocessed the 5' RACE reads via MiXCR and lists one record per CDR3 protein. This sample has 26,000 or so distinct CDR3 sequences, with just over 4% found just once. The specimen was whole blood. J is TRBJ1-2 and V is TRBV11-3; 8 bases map to TRBD1. The sequence came from an adult who was a healthcare worker with PCR-confirmed SARS-CoV-2 infection or an uninfected control (not recorded which). The CDR3 reads CASSLELGTGYGYTF. The CDR3 DNA reads as TGTGCCAGCAGCTTAGAACTCGGGACAGGCTATGGCTACACCTTC.